One sample yielded the 27 T cell receptor beta chains listed below, sequenced in a study of regulatory T cells in long-lasting Graves disease. Time point reported: newly diagnosed GD, antithyroid drugs for less than 3 months. The TCR library used RNA extracted from PBMCs. iRepertoire HTBI primers and Arm-PCR of CDR3 regions built TCR beta libraries. TCRdb reprocessed the multiplex PCR reads via MiXCR and lists one record per CDR3 protein. The sample has roughly 500,000 distinct CDR3 sequences, 13% seen once; the top ten hold roughly a tenth. The sample also formed part of further work on T cells in Graves' hyperthyroidism and ophthalmopathy.

This material consisted of peripheral blood mononuclear cells (PBMCs), taken at new diagnosis, from a patient treated with antithyroid drugs. The receptors here all came from a man aged 30-40 years with Graves disease.

This clonotype was counted many times. The chain links TRBV6-1 to TRBJ2-3, with D possibly being TRBD2 (5 bases). Germline V gives CDR1 MNHNS, CDR2 SASEGT. The CDR3 sequence is 15 residues long. Trimming removed 2 bases at V and 0 bases at J, with 9 bases between. CDR3 residues: CASSEKERSTDTQYF. The DNA of the CDR3 is TGTGCCAGCAGTGAAAAGGAGCGGAGCACAGATACGCAGTATTTT.

This clonotype was detected only a few times. The chain is built from TRBV6-1 and TRBJ1-4; D gene uncertain. Trimming removed 8 bases at V and 8 bases at J, with 15 bases between. CDR3 length: 13 amino acids. Germline CDR1 and CDR2: MNHNS and SASEGT. The chain's CDR3 is CASQAFAGEKLFF. The CDR3 nucleotides are TGTGCCAGCCAAGCTTTCGCGGGGGAAAAACTGTTTTTT.

The chain recombines TRBV27 with TRBJ2-3; TRBD2 is a possible D gene (5 bases). This CDR3 region has 14 residues. Germline V gene lookup returns CDR1 MNHEY and CDR2 SMNVEV (reference sequence). Trimming pared 3 bases from V and 7 bases from J, leaving 14 bases between. CDR3 nucleotides: TGTGCCAGCAGTTTTACCGGTACGGGGAATACGCAGTATTTT. This codes for CASSFTGTGNTQYF.

This clonotype occurred many times. This chain links TRBV3-1 with TRBJ2-7, with TRBD2 identical over 15 bases. V dropped 5 bases and J dropped 4; count of bases not matched to a gene: 3. The CDR3 length is 15 residues. Per the germline V gene, CDR1 is LGHDT and CDR2 is YNNKEL (reference sequence). The CDR3 protein is CASSIGLAGGYEQYF. CDR3 nucleotide sequence: TGTGCCAGCAGCATAGGACTAGCGGGAGGGTACGAGCAGTACTTC.

This clonotype was recorded many times. The chain joins TRBV20-1 to TRBJ2-7; TRBD2 matches at 7 bases. The CDR3 is 13 residues long. V gave up 6 bases and J gave up 3 bases; unmatched junction bases: 8. Germline V gene sequence: CDR1 DFQATT, CDR2 SNEGSKA (reference sequence). CDR3 in DNA: TGCAGTGCAACCCGGGACTACCTCTACGAGCAGTACTTC. It encodes CSATRDYLYEQYF.

This clonotype showed up just a few times. The chain joins TRBV30 to TRBJ1-6; no clear D gene. The CDR3 totals 14 residues. The V gene lost 2 bases and the J gene lost 7 bases, with 12 bases spanning the gap. Germline V gene sequence: CDR1 GTSNPN, CDR2 SVGIG (reference sequence). The CDR3 nucleotides are TGTGCCTGGAGTATCGCAGGCGGGAATTCACCCCTCCACTTT. Its protein product is CAWSIAGGNSPLHF. Filled out from reference TRBV30 and TRBJ1-6, the complete variable domain reads SQTIHQWPATLVQPVGSPLSLECTVEGTSNPNLYWYRQAAGRGLQLLFYSVGIGQISSEVPQNLSASRPQDRQFILSSKKLLLSDSGFYLCAWSIAGGNSPLHFGNGTRLTVT.

This sequence joins TRBV13 and TRBJ2-5; TRBD2 might be the D (6 bases). V gave up 2 bases and J gave up 5 bases, with 18 bases separating them. Per the germline V gene, CDR1 is PRHDT and CDR2 is FYEKMQ (reference sequence). The CDR3 sequence is 16 residues long. In DNA, the CDR3 is TGTGCCAGCAGCTTATGGCGTGGGGTCCGGGGGGAGACCCAGTACTTC. Encoded protein: CASSLWRGVRGETQYF.

This clonotype came up many times. The chain combines TRBV29-1 with TRBJ2-7, with a weak D call TRBD1 (5 bases). Germline-derived CDR1 and CDR2 are SQVTM and ANQGSEA. The CDR3 runs to 12 residues. V shed 7 bases and J shed 4 bases, with 14 bases lying between them. The CDR3 region is CSASTGSYEQYF. The CDR3 bases are TGCAGCGCTTCAACAGGAAGTTACGAGCAGTACTTC.

The chain links TRBV11-1 to TRBJ2-1, with 15 bases matching TRBD2. The germline V gene has CDR1 SGHAT and CDR2 FQDESV (reference sequence). CDR3 size: 17 residues. V dropped 2 bases and J dropped 5; count of bases not matched to a gene: 4. CDR3 residues: CASSLFRTSGRDNEQFF. The CDR3 DNA reads TGTGCCAGCAGCTTATTCAGGACTAGCGGGAGGGACAATGAGCAGTTCTTC.

This clonotype was seen only a few times. The chain joins TRBV13 to TRBJ2-7; D possibly matches TRBD1 or TRBD2 (6 bases each). This CDR3 is built from 13 residues. The V gene lost 4 bases and the J gene lost 0 bases, with 7 bases spanning the gap. The germline V gene encodes CDR1 PRHDT and CDR2 FYEKMQ (reference sequence). CDR3 region: CASSSGASYEQYF. DNA for the CDR3: TGTGCCAGCAGCTCGGGGGCCTCCTACGAGCAGTACTTC. Supplemented by reference TRBV13 and TRBJ2-7, the full variable domain reads AAGVIQSPRHLIKEKRETATLKCYPIPRHDTVYWYQQGPGQDPQFLISFYEKMQSDKGSIPDRFSAQQFSDYHSELNMSSLELGDSALYFCASSSGASYEQYFGPGTRLTVT.

In its sample, this clonotype was seen many times. The rearrangement joins TRBV6-1 to TRBJ1-1, with a tentative D call TRBD1 (5 bases). Trimming took 9 bases from V and 1 from J, leaving 18 bases between them. This CDR3 is 15 amino acids long. The germline gives CDR1 MNHNS, CDR2 SASEGT. This CDR3 reads CARGPGGVPNTEAFF. The CDR3 DNA sequence: TGTGCCAGAGGGCCCGGGGGGGTCCCGAACACTGAAGCTTTCTTT.

This clonotype was counted only a few times. The rearrangement joins TRBV5-1 to TRBJ2-1; TRBD2 is a possible D gene (5 bases). The germline CDR1 and CDR2 sequences are SGHRS and YFSETQ. Trimming cost V 5 bases and J 8 bases, with 14 bases left between them. The CDR3 extends over 13 amino acids. DNA for the CDR3: TGCGCCAGCAGGGGCGAGGGATTGGATGAGCAGTTCTTC. Amino acids: CASRGEGLDEQFF. Filled out from reference TRBV5-1 and TRBJ2-1, the complete variable domain reads KAGVTQTPRYLIKTRGQQVTLSCSPISGHRSVSWYQQTPGQGLQFLFEYFSETQRNKGNFPGRFSGRQFSNSRSEMNVSTLELGDSALYLCASRGEGLDEQFFGPGTRLTVL.

This clonotype has a count of ten or more. The chain links TRBV12-3 or TRBV12-4 to TRBJ1-5, with TRBD1 matching over 8 bases. The CDR3 contains 14 residues. V lost 4 bases and J lost 8; bases outside the gene matches: 7. Here the CDR3 DNA reads TGTGCCAGCAGTTCGACAGGGGCGCTTAAGCCCCAGCATTTT. Its translation is CASSSTGALKPQHF.

About this clonotype: This could be a read error, since a much larger clone is one nucleotide away. The V call is TRBV18, the J call TRBJ1-5, with D unclear. Germline V lookup: CDR1 KGHSH, CDR2 LQKENI. The CDR3 is made up of 12 amino acids. CDR3 sequence reads: CASPPAGQPQHF. CDR3 DNA: TGTGCCAGCCCACCCGCGGGTCAGCCCCAGCATTTT.

This clonotype was counted ten times or more. The chain employs TRBV9 and TRBJ2-2; no clear D. The V and J ends lost 5 bases and 2 bases respectively, with 4 bases between them. CDR1 and CDR2 (germline): SGDLS, YYNGEE. This CDR3 spans 12 amino acids. The CDR3 bases are TGTGCCAGCAGAGATAACACCGGGGAGCTGTTTTTT. It encodes CASRDNTGELFF. Drawing the rest from reference TRBV9 and TRBJ2-2, the complete variable domain is DSGVTQTPKHLITATGQRVTLRCSPRSGDLSVYWYQQSLDQGLQFLIQYYNGEERAKGNILERFSAQQFPDLHSELNLSSLELGDSALYFCASRDNTGELFFGEGSRLTVL.

This clonotype was counted many times. The rearrangement joins TRBV6-2 or TRBV6-3 to TRBJ2-1; D assignment may be TRBD1 or TRBD2 (5 bases each). Germline-derived CDR1 and CDR2 are MNHEY and SVGEGT. The CDR3 length is 15 residues. Trimming pared 5 bases from V and 1 base from J, leaving 12 bases between. The CDR3 loop reads CASSEGSLSYNEQFF. CDR3 DNA: TGTGCCAGCAGTGAGGGGAGTTTATCCTACAATGAGCAGTTCTTC.

This clonotype was seen more than once but under ten times. The chain recombines TRBV6-1 with TRBJ1-2; D gene unclear. The CDR3 contains 10 residues. The V gene lost 9 bases and the J gene lost 7 bases, with 9 bases spanning the gap. Looked up from germline, CDR1 is MNHNS and CDR2 is SASEGT. This CDR3 is CASFSGGYTF. CDR3 DNA: TGTGCCAGTTTCTCGGGTGGCTACACCTTC.

This clonotype was counted ten times or more. This chain connects TRBV20-1 to TRBJ1-1; D remains unclear. Germline V gene sequence: CDR1 DFQATT, CDR2 SNEGSKA (reference sequence). The CDR3 extends over 12 amino acids. V lost 3 bases, J lost 11 bases, and 16 bases lay in between. The CDR3 DNA is TGCAGTGCTAGTCTTGGGGTTGTTCAGGCTTTCTTT. Its translation is CSASLGVVQAFF.

This clonotype has at least ten counts. The CDR3: CASSYGRGTPLEQYF. Written as DNA, the CDR3 is TGTGCCAGCAGTTACGGGAGGGGAACGCCTTTAGAGCAGTACTTC. This chain connects TRBV6-5 to TRBJ2-7; 7 bases are a match to TRBD2. Looked up from germline, CDR1 is MNHEY and CDR2 is SVGAGI. The CDR3 covers 15 residues. The junction had 11 bases not matched to a gene; V was cut back by 2 bases and J by 7 bases.

This clonotype was observed many times. The CDR3 bases are TGTGCCAGCACCGGGGGGGAATTCTATGGCTACACCTTC. The encoded protein is CASTGGEFYGYTF. The chain joins TRBV28 to TRBJ1-2; D perhaps matches TRBD1 (5 bases). Trimming stripped 7 bases from V and 4 bases from J, with 13 bases between. This CDR3 comprises 13 residues. CDR1 MDHEN and CDR2 SYDVKM come from the germline V gene.

As regards this clonotype: A much larger clonotype is one base distant, so this may be a read error. This chain links TRBV27 with TRBJ2-7; TRBD2 matches at 9 bases. The CDR3 contains 16 residues. Germline CDR1 and CDR2: MNHEY and SMNVEV (reference sequence). Written as DNA, the CDR3 is TGTGCCGGCAGTTTTCTAGCGGGAAGGGAGAAATACGAGCAGTACTTC. Protein: CAGSFLAGREKYEQYF.

This clonotype was detected only a few times. The chain carries TRBV5-1 and TRBJ1-6; 7 bases align to TRBD1. The CDR3 totals 16 residues. Trimming at V came to 0 bases and at J to 7 bases, leaving 7 bases not matched to a gene. CDR1 is SGHRS, CDR2 YFSETQ, per germline. The CDR3 DNA reads as TGCGCCAGCAGCTTGGAAACAGGGGTTCGGAATTCACCCCTCCACTTT. Its translation is CASSLETGVRNSPLHF. Using reference TRBV5-1 and TRBJ1-6 for the parts outside the CDR3, the full variable domain is KAGVTQTPRYLIKTRGQQVTLSCSPISGHRSVSWYQQTPGQGLQFLFEYFSETQRNKGNFPGRFSGRQFSNSRSEMNVSTLELGDSALYLCASSLETGVRNSPLHFGNGTRLTVT.

This clonotype has ten or more counts. The V gene is TRBV6-2 or TRBV6-3, the J gene TRBJ2-5, with D uncertain. This CDR3 contains 12 residues. The V and J ends lost 5 bases and 5 bases respectively, with 9 bases between them. CDR1 is MNHEY and CDR2 is SVGEGT in the germline V gene. The CDR3 reads CASSERLETQYF. CDR3 nucleotide sequence: TGTGCCAGCAGTGAAAGGTTGGAGACCCAGTACTTC.

Turning to this clonotype: At one boundary the junction diverges from the germline segment, which might be a read error. The rearrangement links TRBV20-1 to TRBJ1-3, with D perhaps matching TRBD1 (6 bases). The CDR3 has 14 residues. Germline loops: CDR1 DFQATT, CDR2 SNEGSKA (reference sequence). The CDR3, as DNA: TGCAGTGCTAGGGGGGGGGCCTCTGGAAACATCATATATTTT. This codes for CSARGGASGNIIYF.

This clonotype was seen many times. The V and J genes are TRBV5-1 and TRBJ2-2, with D perhaps TRBD2 (5 bases). Germline CDR1 is SGHRS and CDR2 is YFSETQ. The CDR3 runs to 19 residues. The V and J ends lost 0 bases and 3 bases respectively, with 21 bases between them. The CDR3 is CASSLGRAAPQRYTGELFF. The CDR3, as DNA: TGCGCCAGCAGCTTGGGGCGGGCCGCACCCCAACGATACACCGGGGAGCTGTTTTTT. Complete variable domain (other parts from reference TRBV5-1 and TRBJ2-2): KAGVTQTPRYLIKTRGQQVTLSCSPISGHRSVSWYQQTPGQGLQFLFEYFSETQRNKGNFPGRFSGRQFSNSRSEMNVSTLELGDSALYLCASSLGRAAPQRYTGELFFGEGSRLTVL.

To note about this clonotype: Since a much larger clone is just one base distant, this may be a read error. The rearrangement joins TRBV12-3 or TRBV12-4 to TRBJ2-2, with TRBD1 identical over 7 bases. The CDR3 totals 15 residues. The CDR3 nucleotides are TGTGCCAGCAGTCCGGACAGGCTCGGCACCGGGAAGCTGTTTTTT. It translates to CASSPDRLGTGKLFF.

V is TRBV5-1 and J is TRBJ2-2; D is possibly TRBD1 (6 bases). V lost 0 bases to trimming and J lost 8 bases, with 11 bases between them. CDR1 is SGHRS and CDR2 is YFSETQ in the germline V gene. The CDR3 has 14 residues. CDR3 nucleotides: TGCGCCAGCAGCTTGGGACAGGCCCCGGGGGAGCTGTTTTTT. It yields the protein CASSLGQAPGELFF.